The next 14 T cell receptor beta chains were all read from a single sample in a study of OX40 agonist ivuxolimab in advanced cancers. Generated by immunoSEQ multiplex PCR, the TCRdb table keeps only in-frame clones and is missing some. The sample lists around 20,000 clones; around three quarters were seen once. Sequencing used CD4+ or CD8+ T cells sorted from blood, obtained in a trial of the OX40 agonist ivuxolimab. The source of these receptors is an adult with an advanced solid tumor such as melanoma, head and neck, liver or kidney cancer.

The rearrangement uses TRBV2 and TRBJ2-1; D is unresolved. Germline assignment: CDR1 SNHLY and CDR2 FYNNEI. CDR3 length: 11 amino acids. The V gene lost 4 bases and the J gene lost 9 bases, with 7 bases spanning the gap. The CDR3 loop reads CASSGNSEQFF. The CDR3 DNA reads TGTGCCAGCAGTGGGAACAGTGAGCAGTTCTTC.

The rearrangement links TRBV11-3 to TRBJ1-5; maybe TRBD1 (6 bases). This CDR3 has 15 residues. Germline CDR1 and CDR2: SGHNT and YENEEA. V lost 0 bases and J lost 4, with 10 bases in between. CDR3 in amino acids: CASSLEQGRNQPQHF. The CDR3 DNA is TGTGCCAGCAGCTTAGAACAGGGCCGGAATCAGCCCCAGCATTTT.

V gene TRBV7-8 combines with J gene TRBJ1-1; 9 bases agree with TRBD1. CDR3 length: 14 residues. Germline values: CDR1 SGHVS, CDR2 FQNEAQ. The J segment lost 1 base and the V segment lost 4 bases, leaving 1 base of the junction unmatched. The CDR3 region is CASSSDRGNTEAFF. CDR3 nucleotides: TGTGCCAGCAGCTCGGACAGGGGGAACACTGAAGCTTTCTTT. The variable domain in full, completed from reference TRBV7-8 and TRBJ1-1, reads GAGVSQSPRYKVAKRGQDVALRCDPISGHVSLFWYQQALGQGPEFLTYFQNEAQLDKSGLPSDRFFAERPEGSVSTLKIQRTQQEDSAVYLCASSSDRGNTEAFFGQGTRLTVV.

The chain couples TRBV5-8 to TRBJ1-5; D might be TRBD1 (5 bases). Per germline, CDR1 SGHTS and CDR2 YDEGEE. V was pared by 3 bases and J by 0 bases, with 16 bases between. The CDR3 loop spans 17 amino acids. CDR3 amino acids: CASSSHRGEGSNQPQHF. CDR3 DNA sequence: TGTGCCAGCAGCTCTCACCGGGGGGAAGGTAGCAATCAGCCCCAGCATTTT.

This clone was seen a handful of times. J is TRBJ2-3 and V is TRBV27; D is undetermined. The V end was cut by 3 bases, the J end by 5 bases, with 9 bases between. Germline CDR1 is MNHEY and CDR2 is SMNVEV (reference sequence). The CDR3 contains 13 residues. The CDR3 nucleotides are TGTGCCAGCAGTTTCCCCTATGAAGATACGCAGTATTTT. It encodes CASSFPYEDTQYF.

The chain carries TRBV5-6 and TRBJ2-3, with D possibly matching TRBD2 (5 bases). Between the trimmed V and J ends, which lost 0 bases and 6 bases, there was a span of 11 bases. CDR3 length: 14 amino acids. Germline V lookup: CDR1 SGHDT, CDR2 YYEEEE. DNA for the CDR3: TGTGCCAGCAGCTTGGTACGGGGATCCGATACGCAGTATTTT. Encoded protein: CASSLVRGSDTQYF.

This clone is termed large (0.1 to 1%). CDR3 loop: CAWGTGYEQYF. As DNA, the CDR3 is TGTGCCTGGGGGACAGGCTACGAGCAGTACTTC. The chain has TRBV30 and TRBJ2-7; 8 nucleotides agree with TRBD1. Trimming removed 5 bases from V and 3 bases from J; junction bases left unmatched: 0. Germline values: CDR1 GTSNPN, CDR2 SVGIG (reference sequence). The CDR3 runs 11 residues.

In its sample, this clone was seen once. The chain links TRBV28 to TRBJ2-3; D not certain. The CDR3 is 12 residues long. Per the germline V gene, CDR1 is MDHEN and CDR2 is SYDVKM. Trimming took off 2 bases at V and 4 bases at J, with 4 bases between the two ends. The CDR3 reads CASSLGADTQYF. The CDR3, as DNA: TGTGCCAGCAGTTTAGGGGCAGATACGCAGTATTTT.

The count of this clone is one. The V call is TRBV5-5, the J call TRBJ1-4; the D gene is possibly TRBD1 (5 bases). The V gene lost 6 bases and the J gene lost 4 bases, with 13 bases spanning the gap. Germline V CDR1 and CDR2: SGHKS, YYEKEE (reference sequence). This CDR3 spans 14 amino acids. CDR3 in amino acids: CASTWDGFNEKLFF. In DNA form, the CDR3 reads TGTGCCAGCACCTGGGACGGTTTTAATGAAAAACTGTTTTTT.

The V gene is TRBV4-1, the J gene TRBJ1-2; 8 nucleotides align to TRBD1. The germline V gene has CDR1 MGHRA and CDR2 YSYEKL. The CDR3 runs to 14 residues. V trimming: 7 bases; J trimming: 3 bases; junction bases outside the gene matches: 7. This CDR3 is CASKAGQGDYGYTF. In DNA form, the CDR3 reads TGCGCCAGCAAGGCTGGACAGGGAGACTATGGCTACACCTTC.

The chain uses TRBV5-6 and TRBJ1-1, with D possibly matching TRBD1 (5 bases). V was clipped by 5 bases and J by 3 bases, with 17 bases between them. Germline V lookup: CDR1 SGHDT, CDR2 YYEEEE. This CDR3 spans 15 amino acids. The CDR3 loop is CASRSGGAGDTEAFF. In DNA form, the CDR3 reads TGTGCCAGCAGATCCGGGGGAGCCGGGGACACTGAAGCTTTCTTT.

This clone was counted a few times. The CDR3 protein is CASSLAGGRPEQYF. The DNA for the CDR3 is TGTGCCAGCAGCTTAGCGGGAGGGAGGCCCGAGCAGTACTTC. V gene TRBV5-4 combines with J gene TRBJ2-7; 10 bases match TRBD2. CDR1 is SGHNT, CDR2 YYREEE, per germline (reference sequence). The CDR3 covers 14 residues. J gave up 6 bases and V 2 bases, and 5 bases lay outside the gene matches.

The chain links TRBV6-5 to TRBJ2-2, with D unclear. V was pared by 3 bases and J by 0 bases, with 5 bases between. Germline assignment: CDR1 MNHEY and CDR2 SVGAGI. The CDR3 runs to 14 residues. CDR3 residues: CASSYDTNTGELFF. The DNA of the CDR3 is TGTGCCAGCAGTTATGACACGAACACCGGGGAGCTGTTTTTT.

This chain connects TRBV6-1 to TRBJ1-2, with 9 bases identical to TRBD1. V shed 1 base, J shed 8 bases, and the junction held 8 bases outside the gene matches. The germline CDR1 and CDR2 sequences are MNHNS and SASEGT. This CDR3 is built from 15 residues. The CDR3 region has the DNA TGTGCCAGCAGTGAAGAGGGACAGGGTGTGAGCGGCTACACCTTC. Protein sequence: CASSEEGQGVSGYTF.